These T cell receptor beta chains were read from a single sample in a study of neurological immune-mediated disorders. TCRdb itself ran the 5' RACE reads through MiXCR, one entry per CDR3 protein. The sample includes tens of thousands of distinct CDR3 sequences, approximately 6.2% seen only once; the top ten take approximately 1.5%. Sequencing was performed on CD4+ T cells from blood. These receptors all stem from a woman between 18 and 29 years old with multiple sclerosis. Each CDR3 is given with its conserved first and last residue. The D gene is left open where the match is weak. Not every row has a clone size; where given, it reads once, few, many or a size class.

J gene	clone size	D gene	V gene	CDR3 DNA	CDR3 protein
TRBJ1-2	many	NA	TRBV20-1	TGCAGTGCTAGACTGGGGGGCTTATCTGGCTACACCTTC	CSARLGGLSGYTF
TRBJ2-2	many	NA	TRBV12-3/TRBV12-4	TGTGCCAGCAGACCGGGACACCAGAACACCGGGGAGCTGTTTTTT	CASRPGHQNTGELFF
TRBJ2-2	NA	TRBD2	TRBV5-1	TGCGCCAGCAGCCCTAGCGGGGGAACCTACACCGGGGAGCTGTTTTTT	CASSPSGGTYTGELFF
TRBJ2-1	many	TRBD2	TRBV12-3/TRBV12-4	TGTGCCAGCAGGCTAGCGGGTGCCCACCCTGAGCAGTTCTTC	CASRLAGAHPEQFF
TRBJ2-1	many	TRBD2	TRBV27	TGTGCCAGCAGTTTACTAGCGGGAGTCTACAATGAGCAGTTCTTC	CASSLLAGVYNEQFF
TRBJ2-1	many	TRBD2	TRBV12-3/TRBV12-4	TGTGCCAGCAGCTCTAGCGGGAGAAACAATGAGCAGTTCTTC	CASSSSGRNNEQFF
TRBJ2-3	many	TRBD2	TRBV14	TGTGCCAGCAGCCCAAGGATTCGACTAGCGGGACCCACAGATACGCAGTATTTT	CASSPRIRLAGPTDTQYF
TRBJ1-2	many	TRBD1	TRBV6-5	TGTGCCAGCACTAGGGACAGGGGTCGGGAGGGCTACACCTTC	CASTRDRGREGYTF
TRBJ2-5	many	NA	TRBV20-1	TGCAGTGCTAGATTTCTGGGGGAGACCCAGTACTTC	CSARFLGETQYF
TRBJ2-1	many	TRBD2	TRBV20-1	TGCAGTGCTAGATGGTCTAGCGGGATCAATGAGCAGTTCTTC	CSARWSSGINEQFF
TRBJ1-1	NA	TRBD1	TRBV4-1	TGCGCCAGCAGCCAAGATCTGGCAGGGGGGAGCACTGAAGCTTTCTTT	CASSQDLAGGSTEAFF
TRBJ2-7	many	TRBD1	TRBV20-1	TGCAGTGCTAGAGAGGGACAGGGTATTTACGAGCAGTACTTC	CSAREGQGIYEQYF
TRBJ2-7	many	NA	TRBV5-1	TGCGCCAGCAGCTTGGAGGAGGGTTACTCCTACGAGCAGTACTTC	CASSLEEGYSYEQYF
TRBJ1-5	many	TRBD1	TRBV12-3/TRBV12-4	TGTGCCAGCAACCTGGACAGGGGGCCTAATCAGCCCCAGCATTTT	CASNLDRGPNQPQHF
TRBJ2-3	many	TRBD1	TRBV5-1	TGCGCCAGCAGCCCCCACTGGACAGGGGGTTCCTCAGATACGCAGTATTTT	CASSPHWTGGSSDTQYF
TRBJ2-7	many	TRBD1	TRBV29-1	TGCAGCGCCGCACGGGACAGGGAGCCCTACGAGCAGTACTTC	CSAARDREPYEQYF
TRBJ2-5	many	NA	TRBV7-9	TGTGCCAGCAGCTTAGTTCGGCAAGAGACCCAGTACTTC	CASSLVRQETQYF
TRBJ2-7	many	TRBD1	TRBV12-3/TRBV12-4	TGTGCCAGCAGCCGGTACCCGCCCGGACAGGGGTACGAGCAGTACTTC	CASSRYPPGQGYEQYF
TRBJ2-3	many	TRBD2	TRBV5-1	TGCGCCAGCAGCTTCGCGGGGGGCCCGAGCACAGATACGCAGTATTTT	CASSFAGGPSTDTQYF
TRBJ2-6	many	NA	TRBV7-2	TGTGCCAGCAGCTTAGCGTCGAGGGTATCCGGGGCCAACGTCCTGACTTTC	CASSLASRVSGANVLTF
TRBJ1-1	NA	NA	TRBV30	TGTGCCTGGAGTGTAAGGGCAAGAGGAACTGAAGCTTTCTTT	CAWSVRARGTEAFF
TRBJ2-7	many	NA	TRBV18	TGTGCCAGCTCAGCAGGGAGCTACGAGCAGTACTTC	CASSAGSYEQYF
TRBJ1-5	many	TRBD1	TRBV20-1	TGCAGTGCTAGAAGGTCGACAGGGTTAAATCAGCCCCAGCATTTT	CSARRSTGLNQPQHF
TRBJ1-4	many	NA	TRBV5-6	TGTGCCAGCAGCTTGGCCGTGGCAGGGCTAGCAACTAATGAAAAACTGTTTTTT	CASSLAVAGLATNEKLFF
TRBJ1-6	many	NA	TRBV20-1	TGCAGTGCTAGTAGATCCCCGCAGGGGTGGAATTCACCCCTCCACTTT	CSASRSPQGWNSPLHF
TRBJ2-5	many	TRBD2	TRBV20-1	TGCAGTGCTAGTATGCGGGAGGGCCTGGAGACCCAGTACTTC	CSASMREGLETQYF
TRBJ1-5	many	NA	TRBV20-1	TGCAGTGCCCCGGGTAGACACGGAGTCTCGAATCAGCCCCAGCATTTT	CSAPGRHGVSNQPQHF